The 3 T cell receptor beta chains presented below share a single source sample, sequenced in a study of T-cell memory formation after mild COVID-19. In TCRdb, the 5' RACE reads were re-called with MiXCR into one record per CDR3 protein. The table includes fewer than 250,000 distinct CDR3 sequences, about 18% detected once. Specimen: PBMCs or a T cell subset sorted from them (not recorded which). The receptor set was obtained from an adult woman who had mild COVID-19 (a few samples of this study predate the infection). Cell type and time point are not known.

The chain employs TRBV3-1 and TRBJ2-2, with TRBD2 identical over 7 bases. Losses at the gene ends were 0 bases for V and 2 bases for J; bases not matched to a gene: 0. The CDR3 is made up of 15 amino acids. Germline assignment: CDR1 LGHDT and CDR2 YNNKEL (reference sequence). The chain's CDR3 is CASSQEGLNTGELFF. In DNA form, the CDR3 reads TGTGCCAGCAGCCAAGAGGGACTAAACACCGGGGAGCTGTTTTTT.

This clonotype turned up a few times. This chain connects TRBV9 to TRBJ2-1; D may be TRBD2 (6 bases). The V gene lost 0 bases and the J gene lost 3 bases, with 13 bases spanning the gap. This CDR3 is built from 16 residues. Germline V lookup: CDR1 SGDLS, CDR2 YYNGEE. In nucleotides, the CDR3 is TGTGCCAGCAGCGTAGGGTCTGGCGGGGTCTACAATGAGCAGTTCTTC. Translation gives CASSVGSGGVYNEQFF.

Concerning this clonotype itself: At one of its ends the junction is not consistent with the germline gene, which may arise from a read error. This sequence joins TRBV14 and TRBJ2-5; the D is unclear. CDR3 length: 15 residues. Germline CDR1 and CDR2: SGHDN and FVKESK. The CDR3 here is CASSPPWGRQETKYF. The CDR3 DNA sequence: TGTGCCAGCAGCCCCCCCTGGGGTCGCCAGGAGACCAAGTACTTC.